A selection of T cell receptor beta chains follows, all from one sample in a study of CD8 T cells in Susac syndrome. TCRdb itself ran the immunoSEQ multiplex PCR reads through MiXCR, one entry per CDR3 protein. The table has around 140,000 distinct CDR3 sequences, around 80% seen once; the top ten hold approximately 0.51%. The sample was CD8+ T cells from PBMCs. The source of these receptors is a human donor with multiple sclerosis. Each CDR3 is given with its conserved first and last residue. The size entry is marked missing in some rows and otherwise reads once, few, many or a size class.

CDR3: CASSQGTSGYQETQYF
size: few
V: TRBV16
J: TRBJ2-5

CDR3: CASSLLTGVAYEQYF
size: .
V: TRBV11-2
J: TRBJ2-7

CDR3: CASREGGTAGTEAFF
size: .
V: TRBV2
J: TRBJ1-1

CDR3: CASSLGTGHPEAFF
size: .
V: TRBV4-1
J: TRBJ1-1

CDR3: CASSDGLAGGYNEQFF
size: .
V: TRBV7-2
J: TRBJ2-1

CDR3: CASSPGTGDTYGYTF
size: .
V: TRBV27
J: TRBJ1-2

CDR3: CASSHDSGTSAENEQFF
size: .
V: TRBV4-1
J: TRBJ2-1

CDR3: CASSYRGMNTEAFF
size: .
V: TRBV19
J: TRBJ1-1

CDR3: CASSLAGGNTEAFF
size: few
V: TRBV7-8
J: TRBJ1-1

CDR3: CASSTRRENEQFF
size: .
V: TRBV19
J: TRBJ2-1

CDR3: CASSQANYQETQYF
size: .
V: TRBV4-1
J: TRBJ2-5

CDR3: CASSQVVGGDANEQFF
size: once
V: TRBV3-1
J: TRBJ2-1

CDR3: CASGVAGRLSYNEQFF
size: .
V: TRBV4-1
J: TRBJ2-1

CDR3: CASSLSTRLYQETQYF
size: .
V: TRBV27
J: TRBJ2-5

CDR3: CASSPGTSVLGELFF
size: .
V: TRBV7-6
J: TRBJ2-2

CDR3: CSVEGTIRGQGNGYTF
size: .
V: TRBV29-1
J: TRBJ1-2

CDR3: CASSPGTAYEQYF
size: .
V: TRBV19
J: TRBJ2-7

CDR3: CSAGGVASWDTIYF
size: .
V: TRBV20-1
J: TRBJ1-3

CDR3: CASSLAGEGVTGELFF
size: few
V: TRBV5-6
J: TRBJ2-2

CDR3: CASSSWTVATNEKLFF
size: few
V: TRBV2
J: TRBJ1-4

CDR3: CASSFRLAGDLRWETQYF
size: .
V: TRBV13
J: TRBJ2-5

CDR3: CASSTWIGQGAVGYTF
size: .
V: TRBV27
J: TRBJ1-2

CDR3: CATGTLGGHNEQFF
size: .
V: TRBV5-4
J: TRBJ2-1

CDR3: CASSPIRTEAFF
size: .
V: TRBV11-2
J: TRBJ1-1

CDR3: CASSPVELAKNIQYF
size: .
V: TRBV27
J: TRBJ2-4